This TCR beta chain is drawn from a study of blood T cell repertoires in COVID-19. Across the study: Both acute and convalescent COVID-19 samples were obtained from the United States, Italy and Spain.

Sequencing used immunoSEQ multiplex PCR; TCRdb keeps in-frame clones, though not all of them. The sample records around 320,000 clones, about nine tenths being singletons. Germline assignment: CDR1 SQVTM and CDR2 ANQGSEA. The CDR3 is 14 amino acids. Unmatched junction bases numbered 10, after V lost 4 bases and J lost 4 bases. The chain has TRBV29-1 and TRBJ2-7; 7 bases match TRBD2. This receptor was obtained from a man aged 18 to 29 with active or convalescent COVID-19. Input material: peripheral blood. The CDR3 region has the DNA TGCAGCGTTGCAGGCTCGCGGGAGAGATACGAGCAGTACTTC. It encodes CSVAGSRERYEQYF.